This is a list of T cell receptor beta chains from one sample in a study of vaccination effects on CD4 cells after COVID-19. Their antigens are not known. The data were produced by immunoSEQ multiplex PCR, yet TCRdb's version contains in-frame clones alone and is incomplete. The sample has about 64,000 clones, about 69% seen once. The input for sequencing was CD4+ T cells from PBMCs cultured without peptide, taken before COVID-19 vaccination. These receptors were collected from a human donor who had a prior SARS-CoV-2 infection. CDR3s include the opening cysteine and the closing phenylalanine or tryptophan. D genes are given only for firm matches. Clone size is given for some rows only: seen once, a few or many times, or a class if the clone is expanded.

clone_size j_call d_call v_call cdr3_nt cdr3_aa
NA TRBJ1-2 NA TRBV18 TGTGCCAGCTCACCGATAGGTGATGGCTACACCTTC CASSPIGDGYTF
medium-sized TRBJ2-5 TRBD1 TRBV7-8 TGTGCCAGCGGCGACAGGGGCGGGTTCACGACCCAGTACTTC CASGDRGGFTTQYF
NA TRBJ2-1 TRBD2 TRBV6-6 TGTGCCAGCAGTTACAGCGCTAGCGGGAGTCATGAGCAGTTCTTC CASSYSASGSHEQFF
few TRBJ1-3 NA TRBV19 TGTGCCAGTAGTATAGACAGCTCTGGAAACACCATATATTTT CASSIDSSGNTIYF
NA TRBJ1-5 NA TRBV6-5 TGTGCCAGCAGTTTCCCGTCGGGGGACAATCAGCCCCAGCATTTT CASSFPSGDNQPQHF
once TRBJ2-3 TRBD1 TRBV5-5 TGTGCCAGCAGCTTGAGGGGGCTCCACCCAGCAGATACGCAGTATTTT CASSLRGLHPADTQYF
few TRBJ2-2 NA TRBV30 TGTGCCTGGAGTGTACGGTCCGCCGGGGAGCTGTTTTTT CAWSVRSAGELFF
NA TRBJ2-3 NA TRBV4-3 TGCGCCAGCAGCCAAGCAAGCACAGATACGCAGTATTTT CASSQASTDTQYF
few TRBJ1-3 NA TRBV5-1 TGCGCCAGCAGCCCGGGTCCGGGGACTGGAAACACCATATATTTT CASSPGPGTGNTIYF
NA TRBJ2-7 NA TRBV6-2/TRBV6-3 TGTGCCAGCAGTTACAGGGTTTACGAGCAGTACTTC CASSYRVYEQYF
NA TRBJ2-2 TRBD2 TRBV3-1/TRBV3-2 TGTGCCAGCAGCCGACTAGCGGGGGCAAACACCGGGGAGCTGTTTTTT CASSRLAGANTGELFF